The rows below give T cell receptor beta chains drawn from one sample of a study of blood T cell repertoires in COVID-19. Libraries were prepared by immunoSEQ multiplex PCR; TCRdb keeps only in-frame clonotypes and omits some of them. Counted here are 130,000 to 150,000 clones, 84% occurring once; the ten biggest clones make up less than 7%. Sequencing used PBMCs or T cells enriched from blood (not recorded which). Receptors originate from a man aged 35-49 years with acute COVID-19. CDR3s include the opening cysteine and the closing phenylalanine or tryptophan. Each record gives: clone size, V gene, D gene, J gene, CDR3 DNA, CDR3 protein. The D gene is left open where the match is weak. The listing skips clone size in some rows; elsewhere it reads once, few, many or a size class.

>NA|TRBV5-1|TRBD2|TRBJ2-2
TGCGCCAGCAGCTTGGCCGCGCTACTAGCGGGAGTCACCGGGGAGCTGTTTTTT
CASSLAALLAGVTGELFF
>NA|TRBV3-1/TRBV3-2|TRBD1|TRBJ1-1
TGTGCCAGCAGCCAATCCGGGACAGGGGGCTCTGAAGCTTTCTTT
CASSQSGTGGSEAFF
>many|TRBV11-3|NA|TRBJ2-3
TGTGCCAGCAGCTTATACGGGGGCACAGATACGCAGTATTTT
CASSLYGGTDTQYF
>NA|TRBV24-1|NA|TRBJ2-7
TGTGCCACCAGTGATTTCCCTCTCTCGGACGAGCAGTACTTC
CATSDFPLSDEQYF
>NA|TRBV5-1|TRBD1|TRBJ1-6
TGCGCCAGCAGCGCTTTACAGGGGGGTGATTCACCCCTCCACTTT
CASSALQGGDSPLHF
>NA|TRBV5-1|NA|TRBJ1-1
TGCGCCAGCAGCGTGGATGGGGGCGGATGGACTGAAGCTTTCTTT
CASSVDGGGWTEAFF
>few|TRBV7-9|TRBD1|TRBJ2-7
TGTGCCAGCAGGTACCGGACAGGTCGAGTGCAGTACTTC
CASRYRTGRVQYF
>NA|TRBV7-9|TRBD1|TRBJ2-2
TGTGCCAGCAGCGGACAGGGAGCGAACACCGGGGAGCTGTTTTTT
CASSGQGANTGELFF
>NA|TRBV7-8|TRBD1|TRBJ1-4
TGTGCCAGCAGCTCCACCCCGGGACAGTGGAATGAAAAACTGTTTTTT
CASSSTPGQWNEKLFF
>NA|TRBV7-9|NA|TRBJ1-2
TGTGCCAGCAGCTCCTCTAACTATGGCTACACCTTC
CASSSSNYGYTF
>NA|TRBV5-1|TRBD1|TRBJ1-1
TGCGCCAGCAGACAGGGGACGAACACTGAAGCTTTCTTT
CASRQGTNTEAFF
>NA|TRBV5-4|NA|TRBJ2-2
TGTGCCAGCAGCATGATCATAGCGGAAGAGCTGTTTTTT
CASSMIIAEELFF
>NA|TRBV4-3|NA|TRBJ1-2
TGCGCCAGCAGCCAAGGGGGGGGAGACCATGGCTACACCTTC
CASSQGGGDHGYTF
>NA|TRBV28|NA|TRBJ2-7
TGTGCCAGCAGTTTAACGGTCCTCGCGTACGAGCAGTACTTC
CASSLTVLAYEQYF
>NA|TRBV10-3|NA|TRBJ1-3
TGTGCCATCAGTGAGTCTCAAGGGGCTGGTGGAAACACCATATATTTT
CAISESQGAGGNTIYF
>NA|TRBV6-5|NA|TRBJ2-1
TGTGCCAGCAGTTACAGAGGAGGGTACAATGAGCAGTTCTTC
CASSYRGGYNEQFF
>NA|TRBV9|NA|TRBJ2-3
TGTGCCAGCAGCGTAGAATCTAGCACAGATACGCAGTATTTT
CASSVESSTDTQYF
>NA|TRBV19|NA|TRBJ1-2
TGTGCCAGTAGTATCTACTATGGGCAGGGAAGCCATGGCTACACCTTC
CASSIYYGQGSHGYTF
>NA|TRBV5-6|NA|TRBJ1-2
TGTGCCAGCAGCTGGAGGGACTCCGATAACTATGGCTACACCTTC
CASSWRDSDNYGYTF
>once|TRBV28|NA|TRBJ1-5
TGTGCCAGCAGTTCCGACAGGAGTCAGCAGCCCCAGCATTTT
CASSSDRSQQPQHF
>NA|TRBV11-2|NA|TRBJ1-5
TGTGCCAGCACCCAACTTGGGGCTCAGCCCCAGCATTTT
CASTQLGAQPQHF
>NA|TRBV13|NA|TRBJ2-1
TGTGCCAGCAGCCCAGGACGGGGCTACAATGAGCAGTTCTTC
CASSPGRGYNEQFF
>once|TRBV4-3|TRBD2|TRBJ2-2
TGCGCCAGCAGCCAAGCTCGAAGGTTGGCGGGAGTAGCCACCGGGGAGCTGTTTTTT
CASSQARRLAGVATGELFF
>NA|TRBV6-5|TRBD2|TRBJ2-1
TGTGCCAGCGGGGGTAGCGGGAGGGCCGTGAATGAGCAGTTCTTC
CASGGSGRAVNEQFF
>NA|TRBV10-3|TRBD1|TRBJ2-7
TGTGCCACCCAACCCTCCGACAGGGGGCCCTACGAGCAGTACTTC
CATQPSDRGPYEQYF
>NA|TRBV9|TRBD2|TRBJ2-1
TGTGCCAGCAGCGTAGATAGCGGGAGGGGTTCCTACAATGAGCAGTTCTTC
CASSVDSGRGSYNEQFF